This TCR beta chain is from a study of siplizumab effects on memory and regulatory T cells. Findings and caveats of the study: Alloreactive sequences whose origin lay in unstimulated CD4+ memory cells were significantly reduced by siplizumab. Proliferating Tregs in siplizumab cultures were never verified as suppressive. Alloreactive clones mapping to unstimulated subsets formed only a minor fraction.

In each sample, approximately 100,000 TCR templates were assayed. The data were produced by immunoSEQ multiplex PCR, yet TCRdb's version contains in-frame clones alone and is incomplete. The table includes roughly 80,000 clones, approximately 86% detected once. This clone was detected only once. The antigen is not known. The CDR3 consists of 15 residues. Germline CDR1 and CDR2: SGHNT and YYREEE (reference sequence). With V trimmed by 4 bases and J by 1 base, 7 bases remained unmatched. The sample consisted of Tregs sorted from blood. The chain carries TRBV5-4 and TRBJ1-1; TRBD1 matches at 7 bases. The origin of this receptor is a human donor in good health. In DNA form, the CDR3 reads TGTGCCAGCAGCCGAGATACAGGGGCGAACACTGAAGCTTTCTTT. This gives the protein CASSRDTGANTEAFF.